This T cell receptor beta chain is drawn from a study of blood T cell repertoires in COVID-19. In the study overall: The origin of the acute and convalescent COVID-19 samples was the United States, Italy and Spain. T cells, B-cell-depleted T cells, or PBMCs provided the cDNA or gDNA that served as material.

In the original processing: Estimated nucleated cell counts came from reference gene primer amplification. Sequencing was performed with immunoSEQ multiplex PCR; in TCRdb, only in-frame clones are kept and a portion is missing. V and J calls and clone size are copied from that table; D and trimming were computed from the DNA. This sample has roughly 120,000 clones; about 90% occur once, and the top ten carry roughly 4.4%. This CDR3 region has 16 residues. The V and J ends lost 4 bases and 2 bases, in that order; junction bases with no gene match: 8. Germline V gene sequence: CDR1 MGHRA, CDR2 YSYEKL. Material: peripheral blood. This clonotype was obtained from a woman aged 50 to 65 with acute or convalescent COVID-19. The chain has TRBV4-1 and TRBJ2-3; 8 nucleotides line up with TRBD1. CDR3 sequence reads: CASSPLATGDTDTQYF. The CDR3 bases are TGCGCCAGCAGCCCCCTCGCGACAGGGGACACAGATACGCAGTATTTT.